The TCR beta chain described here comes from a study of cytomegalovirus exposure and HLA in healthy donors. This clone occurred once. Trimming took 5 bases from V and 5 from J; bases not matched to a gene: 10. Germline-derived CDR1 and CDR2 are LGHNA and YNFKEQ. The CDR3 runs to 16 residues. PCR employed 60 Vbeta and 13 Jbeta primers. Data came from immunoSEQ multiplex PCR; TCRdb stores just in-frame clones and leaves some out. The sample has 150,000 to 200,000 clones; 70% to 90% are singletons. The chain recombines TRBV4-2 with TRBJ2-3; 10 bases agree with TRBD2. This sequence was found in a woman aged 30 to 39 in good health and CMV-seropositive. Sample: PBMCs. The CDR3 region is CASSFLGERGGDTQYF. The DNA of the CDR3 is TGTGCCAGCAGCTTTCTGGGAGAGCGGGGGGGAGATACGCAGTATTTT.